This T cell receptor beta chain was retrieved from a study of blood T cells in healthy people across ages. Primed by a sample-barcoded 5' primer and a J-beta primer mix, a second PCR proceeded for 7 to 11 cycles. TCRdb analysed the 5' RACE reads with MiXCR anew, one entry per CDR3 protein. Of 1.5 million to 2 million distinct CDR3 sequences in the sample, approximately 50% are singletons; the top ten hold 2% to 2.5%. Study-wide findings and caveats: The authors considered diversity estimates from one million T cells to be underestimates.

This clonotype was picked up a small number of times. Its antigen remains unknown. Germline CDR1 is DFQATT and CDR2 is SNEGSKA (reference sequence). J gave up 3 bases and V 6 bases, and 5 bases lay outside the gene matches. The CDR3 runs 13 residues. The sequenced sample consisted of blood. This TCR derives from a woman aged 40 to 50 in good health. V and J are TRBV20-1 and TRBJ1-2, with TRBD1 identical over 9 bases. The CDR3 DNA is TGCAGTGCACCCCGGGACAGGGACTATGGCTACACCTTC. Translating gives CSAPRDRDYGYTF.